This TCR beta chain comes out of a study of T cells in Graves' hyperthyroidism and ophthalmopathy. Germline assignment: CDR1 SGHDN and CDR2 FVKESK. After removal of 4 bases from V and 5 bases from J, the junction contained 9 bases not matched to a gene. CDR3 length equals 17 residues. TCR beta CDR3 regions were amplified from RNA transcripts. The TCR CDR3 was amplified in a first-round RT-PCR using the HTBI primer set. TCRdb re-analysed the multiplex PCR reads in MiXCR, keeping a single row per CDR3 protein. The data contain approximately 400,000 distinct CDR3 sequences, around 14% of them singletons. This clonotype showed up many times.

The TCR sequence derives from a woman aged 60-75 years with Graves' hyperthyroidism. The sequenced sample was blood. This rearrangement joins TRBV14 to TRBJ2-5; TRBD2 agrees at 14 bases. The CDR3 sequence: CASSLRLAGGPFETQYF. CDR3 nucleotides: TGTGCCAGCAGCCTTCGACTAGCGGGAGGGCCTTTTGAGACCCAGTACTTC.